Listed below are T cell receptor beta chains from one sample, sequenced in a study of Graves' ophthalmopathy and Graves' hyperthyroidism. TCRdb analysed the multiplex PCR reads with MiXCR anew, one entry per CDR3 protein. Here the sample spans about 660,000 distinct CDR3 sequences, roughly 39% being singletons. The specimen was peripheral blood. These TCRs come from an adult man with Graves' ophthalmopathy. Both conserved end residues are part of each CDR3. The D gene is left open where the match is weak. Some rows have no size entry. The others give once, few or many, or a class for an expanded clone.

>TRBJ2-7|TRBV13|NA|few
CASSGLSGGGQKGEQYF
TGTGCCAGCAGCGGCCTATCTGGGGGGGGACAAAAAGGCGAGCAGTACTTC
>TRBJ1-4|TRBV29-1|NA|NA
CSVVRGAKAKLFF
TGCAGCGTTGTCCGGGGCGCAAAGGCAAAACTGTTTTTT
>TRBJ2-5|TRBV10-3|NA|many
CASSYSRDSKETQYF
TGTGCCAGCAGTTACTCGCGGGACAGTAAAGAGACCCAGTACTTC
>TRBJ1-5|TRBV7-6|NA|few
CASSQEGGNGQPQHF
TGCGCCAGCAGCCAAGAAGGGGGGAACGGGCAGCCCCAGCATTTT
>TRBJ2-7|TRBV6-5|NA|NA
CASSSVTSLHYEQYF
TGTGCCAGCAGTAGCGTCACCTCCCTTCACTACGAGCAGTACTTC
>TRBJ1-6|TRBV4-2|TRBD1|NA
CASSQDVGTGVGNSPLHF
TGTGCCAGCAGCCAAGATGTTGGGACAGGGGTCGGCAATTCACCCCTCCACTTT
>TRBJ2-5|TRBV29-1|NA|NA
CSGGGRTTEETQYF
TGCAGCGGTGGGGGTAGGACTACCGAAGAGACCCAGTACTTC
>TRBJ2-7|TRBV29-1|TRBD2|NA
CRSSGSSYEQYF
TGCAGGTCTAGCGGCTCGTCCTACGAGCAGTACTTC
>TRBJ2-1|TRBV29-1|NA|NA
CSVGLSSYNEQFF
TGCAGCGTTGGCTTGAGCTCCTACAATGAGCAGTTCTTC
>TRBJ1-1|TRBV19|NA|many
CASRFIVNTEAFF
TGTGCCAGCAGGTTCATAGTGAACACTGAAGCTTTCTTT
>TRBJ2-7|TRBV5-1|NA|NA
CASTLGVSSYEQYF
TGCGCCAGCACGTTGGGGGTGAGCTCCTACGAGCAGTACTTC
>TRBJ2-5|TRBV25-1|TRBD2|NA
CASSHAGGWKTQYF
TGTGCCAGCAGTCACGCGGGAGGATGGAAGACCCAGTACTTC
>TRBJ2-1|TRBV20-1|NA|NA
CSAPTKYNEQFF
TGCAGTGCCCCGACTAAATACAATGAGCAGTTCTTC
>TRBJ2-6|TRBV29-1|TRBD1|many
CSVLGTVAPGVGANVLTF
TGCAGCGTTTTAGGGACAGTAGCACCTGGGGTAGGGGCCAACGTCCTGACTTTC
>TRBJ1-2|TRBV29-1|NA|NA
CSVEDVVGYTF
TGCAGCGTTGAAGACGTGGTGGGCTACACCTTC
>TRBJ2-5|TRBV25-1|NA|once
CASSESGHGTQYF
TGCGCCAGCAGTGAGTCAGGCCATGGTACCCAGTACTTC
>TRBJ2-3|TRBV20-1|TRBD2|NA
CSARWGTSGTDTQYF
TGCAGTGCCAGATGGGGGACTAGCGGCACAGATACGCAGTATTTT
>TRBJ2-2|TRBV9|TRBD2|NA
CASSDRTSGGAGIGELFF
TGTGCCAGCAGCGATCGGACTAGCGGGGGGGCCGGAATCGGGGAGCTGTTTTTT
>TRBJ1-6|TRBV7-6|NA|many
CASSSRVGGTDSPLHF
TGTGCCAGCAGCTCCCGGGTTGGTGGGACGGATTCACCCCTCCACTTT
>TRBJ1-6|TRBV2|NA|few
CASSGTARGAYNSPLHF
TGTGCCAGCAGTGGAACGGCACGCGGCGCCTATAATTCACCCCTCCACTTT
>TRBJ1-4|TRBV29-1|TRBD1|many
CSVLKRGQGEAVEKLFF
TGCAGCGTCCTCAAGCGGGGTCAGGGGGAAGCGGTTGAAAAACTGTTTTTT
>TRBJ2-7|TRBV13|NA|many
CASSRDVSYEQYF
TGTGCCAGCAGCAGAGACGTCTCCTACGAGCAGTACTTC
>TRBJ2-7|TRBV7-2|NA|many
CASSLGWDEQYF
TGTGCCAGCAGCTTAGGGTGGGACGAGCAGTACTTC
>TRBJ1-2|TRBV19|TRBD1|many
CASSGEQGIIGGYTF
TGTGCCAGTAGTGGGGAACAGGGGATAATTGGCGGCTACACCTTC
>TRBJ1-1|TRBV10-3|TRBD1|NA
CASTGQDNTEAFF
TGTGCCAGCACAGGACAGGATAACACTGAAGCTTTCTTT
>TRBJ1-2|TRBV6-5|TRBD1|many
CASSFARLGGQADGYTF
TGTGCCAGCAGCTTCGCTCGACTAGGTGGACAGGCGGATGGCTACACCTTC
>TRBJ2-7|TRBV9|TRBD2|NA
CASSAGGLLAEDPYEQYF
TGTGCCAGCAGCGCGGGGGGTTTACTAGCGGAGGACCCCTACGAGCAGTACTTC
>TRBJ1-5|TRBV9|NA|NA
CASSVETGIYQPQHF
TGTGCCAGCAGCGTAGAAACAGGGATCTATCAGCCCCAGCATTTT
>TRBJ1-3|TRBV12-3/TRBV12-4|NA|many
CASSLRVYGNTIYF
TGTGCCAGCAGTTTAAGGGTATACGGAAACACCATATATTTT
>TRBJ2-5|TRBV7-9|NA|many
CASSPPALAREQETQYF
TGTGCCAGCAGCCCCCCCGCTCTAGCGAGGGAGCAAGAGACCCAGTACTTC
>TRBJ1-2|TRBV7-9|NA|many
CASSLSKVDGYTF
TGTGCCAGCAGCTTATCGAAGGTGGATGGCTACACCTTC
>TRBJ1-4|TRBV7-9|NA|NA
CASSLGQGGYEKLFF
TGTGCCAGCAGCTTAGGCCAGGGCGGCTATGAAAAACTGTTTTTT
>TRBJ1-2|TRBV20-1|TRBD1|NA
CSARGTGRNYGYTF
TGCAGTGCTAGGGGGACAGGGAGAAACTATGGCTACACCTTC
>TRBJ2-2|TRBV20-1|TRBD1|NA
CSAKPPRQGANTGELFF
TGCAGTGCTAAGCCCCCGAGACAGGGGGCGAACACCGGGGAGCTGTTTTTT
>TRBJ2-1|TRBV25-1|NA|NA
CASSVVDWGNEQFF
TGTGCCAGCAGTGTGGTGGACTGGGGTAATGAGCAGTTCTTC
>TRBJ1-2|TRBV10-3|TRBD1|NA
CAISESGQGTGYTF
TGTGCCATCAGTGAGTCGGGACAGGGGACTGGCTACACCTTC
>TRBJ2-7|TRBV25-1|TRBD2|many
CASSELAGGEEQYF
TGTGCCAGCAGTGAACTAGCGGGAGGGGAAGAGCAGTACTTC
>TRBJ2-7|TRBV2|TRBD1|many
CASSEAGDRAYEQYF
TGTGCCAGCAGTGAAGCGGGGGACAGGGCGTACGAGCAGTACTTC
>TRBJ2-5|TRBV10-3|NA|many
CAVGRTDQETQYF
TGTGCCGTGGGAAGGACAGACCAAGAGACCCAGTACTTC
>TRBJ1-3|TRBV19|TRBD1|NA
CASSKDRGLDTIYF
TGTGCCAGTAGCAAAGACAGGGGGCTGGACACCATATATTTT
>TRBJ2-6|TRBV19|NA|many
CASSTDNSGANVLTF
TGTGCCAGTAGTACCGACAACTCTGGGGCCAACGTCCTGACTTTC